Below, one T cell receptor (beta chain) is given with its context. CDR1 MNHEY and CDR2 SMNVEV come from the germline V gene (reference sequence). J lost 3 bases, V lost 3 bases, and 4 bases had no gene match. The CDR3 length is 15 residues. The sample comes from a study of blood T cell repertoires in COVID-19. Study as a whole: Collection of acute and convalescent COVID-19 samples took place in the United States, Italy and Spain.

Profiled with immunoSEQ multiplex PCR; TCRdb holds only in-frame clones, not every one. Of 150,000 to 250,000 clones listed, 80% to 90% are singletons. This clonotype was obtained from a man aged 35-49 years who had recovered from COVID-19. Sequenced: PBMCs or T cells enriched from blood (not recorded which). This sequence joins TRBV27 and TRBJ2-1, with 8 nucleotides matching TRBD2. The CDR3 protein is CASSFREGLYNEQFF. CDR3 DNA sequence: TGTGCCAGCAGTTTCCGGGAGGGCCTCTACAATGAGCAGTTCTTC.